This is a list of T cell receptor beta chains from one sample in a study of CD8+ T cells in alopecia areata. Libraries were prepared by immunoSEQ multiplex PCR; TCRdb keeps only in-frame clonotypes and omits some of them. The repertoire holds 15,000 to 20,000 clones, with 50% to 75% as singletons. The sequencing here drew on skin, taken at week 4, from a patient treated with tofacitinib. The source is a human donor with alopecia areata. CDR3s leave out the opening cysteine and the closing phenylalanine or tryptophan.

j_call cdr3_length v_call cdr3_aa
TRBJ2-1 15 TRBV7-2 ASSLEGTSGGDNEQF
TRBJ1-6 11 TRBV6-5 ASTPDRGSPLH
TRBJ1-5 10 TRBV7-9 ASSQNDQPQH
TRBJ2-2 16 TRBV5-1 ASSLELAGGRGTGELF
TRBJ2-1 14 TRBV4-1 ASSQDILDGYNEQF
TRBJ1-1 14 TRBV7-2 ASSLALPRVDTEAF
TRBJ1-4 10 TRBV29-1 SADGGNEKLF
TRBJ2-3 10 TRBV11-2 ASSFGGDTQY
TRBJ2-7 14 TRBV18 ASSSRDLQGSHEQY
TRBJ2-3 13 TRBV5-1 ASSLQGGGGDTQY
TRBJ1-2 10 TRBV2 ASSERGNGYT
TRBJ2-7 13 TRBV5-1 ASSPGDRVTYEQY
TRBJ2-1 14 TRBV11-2 ASSSRLAKVYNEQF
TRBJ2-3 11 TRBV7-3 ASSSLSTDTQY
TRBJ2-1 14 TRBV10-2 ASSESRGAAYNEQF
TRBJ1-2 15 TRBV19 ASSILLFSEKVDGYT
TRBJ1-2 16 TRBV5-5 ASSLEPGQGNVGYGYT
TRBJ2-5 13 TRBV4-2 ASSLGGGAGETQY
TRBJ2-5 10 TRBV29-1 SVPRNQETQY
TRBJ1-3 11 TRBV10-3 AISEEGSDTIY
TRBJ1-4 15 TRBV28 ASSLYPSTQGGEKLF
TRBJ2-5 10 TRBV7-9 ASTRAQETQY
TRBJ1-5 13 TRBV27 ASPRGPNSNQPQH
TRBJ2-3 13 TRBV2 ASRRTTVSTDTQY
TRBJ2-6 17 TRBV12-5 ASGYSILQGQSRANVLT
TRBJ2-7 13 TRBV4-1 ASRMAGTGSYEQY
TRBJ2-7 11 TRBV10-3 AISFDGGNEQY
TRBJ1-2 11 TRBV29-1 SVEGGWGYGYT
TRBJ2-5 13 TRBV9 ASSGTGGAGETQY
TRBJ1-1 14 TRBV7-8 ASSSPNGDVNTEAF
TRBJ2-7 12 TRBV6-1 ASSFHRESYEQY
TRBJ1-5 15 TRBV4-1 ASSQAGRAISNQPQH
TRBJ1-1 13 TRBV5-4 ASSPLGGMNTEAF
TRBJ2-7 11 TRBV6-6 ASGQGLSYEQY
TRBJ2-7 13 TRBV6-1 ASSEGDTSSYEQY
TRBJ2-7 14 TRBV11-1 ASSLAGTGGSYEQY
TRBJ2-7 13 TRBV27 ASRLRDSSSYEQY
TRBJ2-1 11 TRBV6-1 ASRGTQRWEQF
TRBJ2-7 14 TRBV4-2 ASSQEGTSATYEQY
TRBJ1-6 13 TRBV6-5 ASSYETGGNSPLH
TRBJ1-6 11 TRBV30 AWTAKMSSPLH
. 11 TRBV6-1 ASSPGTFYEQY
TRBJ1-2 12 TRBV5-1 ASSPLQGSGGYT
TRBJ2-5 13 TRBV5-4 ASLRSGGEQETQY
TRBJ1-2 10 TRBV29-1 SEGDRNYGYT
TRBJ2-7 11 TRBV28 ASHMDSSYEQY
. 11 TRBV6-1 ASSPEGLSEQY
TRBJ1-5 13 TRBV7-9 ASSPGGSDTQPQH
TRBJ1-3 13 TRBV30 AWSPNEGARNTIY
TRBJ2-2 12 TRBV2 ASRNRLETGELF
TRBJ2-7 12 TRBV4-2 ASSYQRGSYEQY
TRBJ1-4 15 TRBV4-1 ASSQEGVQGGHEKLF
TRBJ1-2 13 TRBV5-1 ASSRGGQSSYGYT
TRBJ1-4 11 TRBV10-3 ATTGILGEKLF
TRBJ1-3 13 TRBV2 ASSIDAGSGNTIY